This TCR beta chain came from a study of siplizumab effects on memory and regulatory T cells. Regarding the study as a whole: The apparent diversity of naive T cells exceeded that of memory cells, and naive T cells seemed to make a major contribution to the alloresponse. Unstimulated subsets contained matches for only a minor fraction of alloreactive clones.

The data were produced by immunoSEQ multiplex PCR, yet TCRdb's version contains in-frame clones alone and is incomplete. The sample contains some 110,000 clones, more than 85% of which appear only once. V shed 5 bases and J shed 4 bases, with 11 bases lying between them. The CDR3 contains 13 residues. CDR1 and CDR2 from the germline V gene are LNHDA and SQIVND (reference sequence). Concerning this clone: What it recognizes is unknown.

Sample: Tregs sorted from blood. The clonotype was recovered from a human donor in good health. This chain connects TRBV19 to TRBJ1-2; D unclear. CDR3 coding DNA: TGTGCCAGTAGTTTGCAGCCTTCCTATGGCTACACCTTC. This codes for CASSLQPSYGYTF.